A selection of T cell receptor beta chains follows, all from one sample in a study of control samples from healthy donors and cancer patients. Here immunoSEQ multiplex PCR was the method, and the copy in TCRdb shows in-frame clones only, minus some. The sample gives roughly 99,000 clones, roughly four fifths of which show up once; 2% to 2.5% is in the top ten. The source material was blood. The receptors derive from a man in his sixties in good health. Both conserved end residues are part of each CDR3. The size of a clone is reported for some rows only, either as once, few or many, or as a class for expanded clones.

CDR3 protein: CASSDAYRGTEAFF
clone size: NA
V gene: TRBV7-8

CDR3 protein: CASSLVPSNSYNSPLHF
clone size: NA
V gene: TRBV5-1

CDR3 protein: CASSQDRRTGTSYEQYF
clone size: NA
V gene: TRBV4-1

CDR3 protein: CASSRGRGVETQYF
clone size: few
V gene: TRBV2

CDR3 protein: CSVRVQMAKNIQYF
clone size: NA
V gene: TRBV29-1

CDR3 protein: CASTKGGGAYNEQFF
clone size: NA
V gene: TRBV5-1

CDR3 protein: CASTPSTDTQYF
clone size: NA
V gene: TRBV11-2

CDR3 protein: CASSPWASIAGELFF
clone size: NA
V gene: TRBV7-8

CDR3 protein: CASSESAGHTDTQYF
clone size: NA
V gene: TRBV6-1

CDR3 protein: CASSWTGGESGDTQYF
clone size: NA
V gene: TRBV6-5

CDR3 protein: CASSSFGLAGETGELFF
clone size: NA
V gene: TRBV13

CDR3 protein: CASSQDGGPRAFF
clone size: NA
V gene: TRBV4-2

CDR3 protein: CASSPVENNYEQYF
clone size: NA
V gene: TRBV11-1

CDR3 protein: CASSRWTTRDRVYNEQFF
clone size: NA
V gene: TRBV5-5

CDR3 protein: CASSYSGQDNYGYTF
clone size: few
V gene: TRBV6-5

CDR3 protein: CASSQDRGTSGLHEQFF
clone size: NA
V gene: TRBV3-1/TRBV3-2

CDR3 protein: CATSRVAGGNTEAFF
clone size: NA
V gene: TRBV15

CDR3 protein: CASSLQGAKNIQYF
clone size: once
V gene: TRBV7-9

CDR3 protein: CASSLYRVGQPQHF
clone size: NA
V gene: TRBV28

CDR3 protein: CAWSVWDGGNNQPQHF
clone size: NA
V gene: TRBV30

CDR3 protein: CATSRDQRQGIIHQPQHF
clone size: NA
V gene: TRBV15

CDR3 protein: CATTLSRGQGYEQYF
clone size: NA
V gene: TRBV24-1

CDR3 protein: CASGLVRGTAAQETQYF
clone size: NA
V gene: TRBV12-5

CDR3 protein: CASSLGQTVTDTQYF
clone size: NA
V gene: TRBV7-3

CDR3 protein: CASSPDRPTGTQYF
clone size: NA
V gene: TRBV7-8

CDR3 protein: CASGTGGFYNSPLHF
clone size: NA
V gene: TRBV6-5

CDR3 protein: CASGPRGQPQHF
clone size: NA
V gene: TRBV30

CDR3 protein: CASSLGPDRVVAPNTEAFF
clone size: NA
V gene: TRBV5-1

CDR3 protein: CASSWDRGTKETQYF
clone size: NA
V gene: TRBV5-6

CDR3 protein: CASTRDGTISSPLHF
clone size: NA
V gene: TRBV5-1

CDR3 protein: CASSLGTGATNTGELFF
clone size: NA
V gene: TRBV18

CDR3 protein: CASSLALAGGPNEQYF
clone size: NA
V gene: TRBV7-9

CDR3 protein: CASSEPTPPIATNEKLFF
clone size: NA
V gene: TRBV25-1

CDR3 protein: CAWSPGEGSPLHF
clone size: once
V gene: TRBV30

CDR3 protein: CASSLIENTEAFF
clone size: NA
V gene: TRBV11-2

CDR3 protein: CASSLHRGLGQPQHF
clone size: NA
V gene: TRBV28

CDR3 protein: CAWSVGRGLETQYF
clone size: NA
V gene: TRBV30

CDR3 protein: CAISGTGGSYGYTF
clone size: NA
V gene: TRBV19

CDR3 protein: CASSVAGGITGELFF
clone size: once
V gene: TRBV9

CDR3 protein: CASSQYVLPRGYGYTF
clone size: NA
V gene: TRBV3-1/TRBV3-2

CDR3 protein: CTSSQVGYLQHF
clone size: NA
V gene: TRBV1

CDR3 protein: CASSVAAASTDTQSF
clone size: NA
V gene: TRBV6-4

CDR3 protein: CASNSGHQVYGYTF
clone size: NA
V gene: TRBV19

CDR3 protein: CASSGGQRMGEQYF
clone size: NA
V gene: TRBV9

CDR3 protein: CASSTPGKSQYF
clone size: NA
V gene: TRBV5-1

CDR3 protein: CASSRLVGQPQHF
clone size: NA
V gene: TRBV12-3/TRBV12-4

CDR3 protein: CAWRGLNGYTF
clone size: NA
V gene: TRBV30

CDR3 protein: CASSRQGERPRNTIYF
clone size: few
V gene: TRBV28

CDR3 protein: CASSPNLMAGKGSYNSPLHF
clone size: once
V gene: TRBV28

CDR3 protein: CASSLLAAGELFF
clone size: NA
V gene: TRBV11-3

CDR3 protein: CASTSGGGSYNEQFF
clone size: once
V gene: TRBV4-1

CDR3 protein: CAIRILAGGQQFF
clone size: NA
V gene: TRBV10-3

CDR3 protein: CASSLESWEAGEIGELFF
clone size: NA
V gene: TRBV5-1

CDR3 protein: CAWSVQLGYTDTQYF
clone size: NA
V gene: TRBV30